Following are 10 T cell receptor beta chains from one sample sequenced in a study of blood T cell repertoires in COVID-19. Libraries were prepared by immunoSEQ multiplex PCR; TCRdb keeps only in-frame clonotypes and omits some of them. This sample has about 95,000 clones; 75% to 90% occur once, and the top ten carry 4.5% to 5.5%. The sequenced material came from peripheral blood. Source of these receptors: a man aged 55 to 69 with COVID-19, enrolled during active disease.

This chain joins TRBV6-5 and TRBJ1-2; no firm D call. CDR3 length: 16 residues. Germline V gene data show CDR1 as MNHEY and CDR2 as SVGAGI. V lost 0 bases, J lost 0 bases, and 11 bases lay in between. This CDR3 is CASSYSPGGANYGYTF. The CDR3 DNA reads as TGTGCCAGCAGTTACTCGCCAGGAGGAGCTAACTATGGCTACACCTTC.

This rearrangement joins TRBV10-3 to TRBJ1-2, with D possibly matching TRBD1 (5 bases). The V gene lost 0 bases and the J gene lost 8 bases, with 16 bases spanning the gap. The CDR3 runs 15 residues. Germline lookup yields CDR1 ENHRY and CDR2 SYGVKD. The DNA of the CDR3 is TGTGCCATCAGTGAGTCTCTTGACAGTGTCCGGGGCTACACCTTC. It yields the protein CAISESLDSVRGYTF.

This chain connects TRBV28 to TRBJ2-1, with D unclear. Looked up from germline, CDR1 is MDHEN and CDR2 is SYDVKM. The germline V and J ends were trimmed by 7 bases and 0 bases, with 16 bases remaining between them. This CDR3 contains 16 residues. In DNA, the CDR3 is TGTGCCAGCACCTCTCGGCGGAGCAGCTCCTACAATGAGCAGTTCTTC. Its translation is CASTSRRSSSYNEQFF.

V gene TRBV5-1 combines with J gene TRBJ2-7; 8 bases fit TRBD1. The CDR3 length is 16 residues. V was clipped by 4 bases and J by 5 bases; unmatched bases: 14. Germline loops: CDR1 SGHRS, CDR2 YFSETQ. The CDR3 loop reads CASSRTGMSSEHEQYF. The CDR3 bases are TGCGCCAGCAGCCGGACAGGGATGTCCTCTGAGCACGAGCAGTACTTC.

V and J are TRBV11-3 and TRBJ1-2; perhaps TRBD1 as D (5 bases). The germline gives CDR1 SGHNT, CDR2 YENEEA. This CDR3 is 12 amino acids long. Trimming removed 5 bases at V and 5 bases at J, with 9 bases between. CDR3 bases: TGTGCCAGCAGCCGACAGACTTATGGCTACACCTTC. This sequence encodes CASSRQTYGYTF.

This clone was detected only a few times. CDR3 coding DNA: TGCGCCAGGCAGGGGTACGAGCAGTACTTC. Its translation is CARQGYEQYF. The genes are TRBV5-1 and TRBJ2-7, with D possibly matching TRBD1 (6 bases). V gave up 8 bases and J gave up 4 bases, with 7 bases separating them. The germline CDR1 and CDR2 sequences are SGHRS and YFSETQ. This CDR3 has 10 residues.

The J gene is TRBJ2-5, the V gene TRBV6-5; 9 bases align to TRBD1. Germline CDR1 MNHEY, CDR2 SVGAGI. V dropped 6 bases and J dropped 4; count of bases not matched to a gene: 6. CDR3 length: 14 amino acids. CDR3 loop: CASSAGTGRETQYF. CDR3 in DNA: TGTGCCAGCAGCGCCGGGACAGGGAGAGAGACCCAGTACTTC.

The J gene is TRBJ2-5, the V gene TRBV29-1, with 9 nucleotides matching TRBD2. Germline assignment: CDR1 SQVTM and CDR2 ANQGSEA. The CDR3 contains 14 residues. Trimming removed 8 bases from V and 2 bases from J; junction bases left unmatched: 9. The CDR3 DNA reads TGCAGCATAACCTTAGCGGGGGCACAAGAGACCCAGTACTTC. Translation: CSITLAGAQETQYF.

The V gene is TRBV6-5, the J gene TRBJ2-1; 9 nucleotides align to TRBD1. V shed 8 bases, J shed 8 bases, and the junction held 10 bases outside the gene matches. This CDR3 has 14 residues. Germline lookup yields CDR1 MNHEY and CDR2 SVGAGI. In DNA, the CDR3 is TGTGCCAGCGTGGGACAGGGTGTTTTGGATGAGCAGTTCTTC. Its translation is CASVGQGVLDEQFF.

This chain joins TRBV3-1 (or the pseudogene TRBV3-2) and TRBJ2-2, with D perhaps matching TRBD1 (5 bases). Germline V CDR1 and CDR2: LGHDT, YNNKEL (reference sequence). The CDR3 spans 13 residues. Trimming took off 1 base at V and 6 bases at J, with 6 bases between the two ends. Here the CDR3 DNA reads TGTGCCAGCAGCCAAGGGGGCCCCGGGGAGCTGTTTTTT. Amino acids: CASSQGGPGELFF.